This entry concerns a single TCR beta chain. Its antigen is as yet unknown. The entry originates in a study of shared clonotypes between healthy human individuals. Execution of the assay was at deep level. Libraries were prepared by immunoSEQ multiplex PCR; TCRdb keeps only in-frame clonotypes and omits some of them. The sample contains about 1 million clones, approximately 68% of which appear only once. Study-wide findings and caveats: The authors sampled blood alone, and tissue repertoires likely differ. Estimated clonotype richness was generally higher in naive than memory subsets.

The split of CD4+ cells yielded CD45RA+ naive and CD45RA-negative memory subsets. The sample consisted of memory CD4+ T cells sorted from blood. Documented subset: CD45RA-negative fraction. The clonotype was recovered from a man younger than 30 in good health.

DNA of the CDR3: TGTGCCAGCAGCTTAAGGCCCCTGGGGGAGGGGGCACGGGGCTACACCTTC. Amino acids: CASSLRPLGEGARGYTF. V gene TRBV7-9 combines with J gene TRBJ1-2; 7 bases are a match to TRBD1. Per germline, CDR1 SEHNR and CDR2 FQNEAQ (reference sequence). The CDR3 has 17 residues. V lost 2 bases to trimming and J lost 8 bases; unmatched junction nucleotides: 17.